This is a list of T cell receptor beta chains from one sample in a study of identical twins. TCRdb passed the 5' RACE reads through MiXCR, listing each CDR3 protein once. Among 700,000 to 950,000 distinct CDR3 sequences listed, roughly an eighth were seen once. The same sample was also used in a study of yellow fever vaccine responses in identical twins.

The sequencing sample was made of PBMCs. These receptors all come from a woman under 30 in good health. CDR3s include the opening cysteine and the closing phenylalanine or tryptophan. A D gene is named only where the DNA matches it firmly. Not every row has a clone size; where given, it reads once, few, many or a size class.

CDR3aa: CATRPRGGSGETQYF
CDR3nt: TGTGCCACCAGACCTAGGGGCGGGAGTGGCGAGACCCAGTACTTC
d_gene: TRBD2
v_gene: TRBV12-3/TRBV12-4
j_gene: TRBJ2-5
abundance: many

CDR3aa: CASSPKPIPGLAGGRNIQYF
CDR3nt: TGTGCCAGCAGTCCAAAACCCATTCCCGGACTAGCGGGGGGGCGAAACATTCAGTACTTC
d_gene: TRBD2
v_gene: TRBV27
j_gene: TRBJ2-4
abundance: NA

CDR3aa: CASSPSGSLAAGSYEQYF
CDR3nt: TGCGCCAGCAGCCCTAGCGGGAGTTTGGCGGCTGGCTCCTACGAGCAGTACTTC
d_gene: TRBD2
v_gene: TRBV4-1
j_gene: TRBJ2-7
abundance: few

CDR3aa: CASSEGESTDTKYF
CDR3nt: TGTGCCAGCAGTGAGGGGGAAAGCACAGATACGAAGTATTTT
d_gene: NA
v_gene: TRBV2
j_gene: TRBJ2-3
abundance: NA

CDR3aa: CASSLGAPGETQYF
CDR3nt: TGTGCCAGCAGCCTCGGGGCCCCTGGGGAGACCCAGTACTTC
d_gene: NA
v_gene: TRBV5-5
j_gene: TRBJ2-5
abundance: NA

CDR3aa: CASSLGGGGTSETQYF
CDR3nt: TGCGCCAGCAGCTTAGGTGGCGGGGGAACCTCGGAGACCCAGTACTTC
d_gene: TRBD2
v_gene: TRBV5-1
j_gene: TRBJ2-5
abundance: NA

CDR3aa: CASSVDHSAEAFF
CDR3nt: TGTGCCAGCAGCGTAGACCATAGCGCTGAAGCTTTCTTT
d_gene: NA
v_gene: TRBV9
j_gene: TRBJ1-1
abundance: NA

CDR3aa: CASSPQPGHGMDQPQHF
CDR3nt: TGTGCCAGTAGTCCTCAACCGGGACACGGGATGGATCAGCCCCAGCATTTT
d_gene: NA
v_gene: TRBV19
j_gene: TRBJ1-5
abundance: NA

CDR3aa: CASSEKGAINEQFF
CDR3nt: TGTGCCAGCAGTGAGAAGGGCGCGATCAATGAGCAGTTCTTC
d_gene: NA
v_gene: TRBV2
j_gene: TRBJ2-1
abundance: NA

CDR3aa: CASTILTHPYNEQFF
CDR3nt: TGTGCCAGCACCATTCTGACCCATCCCTACAATGAGCAGTTCTTC
d_gene: NA
v_gene: TRBV12-3/TRBV12-4
j_gene: TRBJ2-1
abundance: few

CDR3aa: CASTPTGGVASGRGSYNEQFF
CDR3nt: TGTGCCAGCACCCCTACAGGGGGCGTAGCGAGCGGGAGGGGCTCCTACAATGAGCAGTTCTTC
d_gene: NA
v_gene: TRBV6-2/TRBV6-3
j_gene: TRBJ2-1
abundance: few

CDR3aa: CASSPRSVQETQYF
CDR3nt: TGTGCCAGCAGCCCTCGGAGCGTCCAGGAGACCCAGTACTTC
d_gene: NA
v_gene: TRBV14
j_gene: TRBJ2-5
abundance: NA

CDR3aa: CASSLGVRATEAFF
CDR3nt: TGTGCCAGCAGTTTAGGGGTAAGGGCCACTGAAGCTTTCTTT
d_gene: NA
v_gene: TRBV28
j_gene: TRBJ1-1
abundance: NA

CDR3aa: CASSELAGGWGTDTQYF
CDR3nt: TGTGCCAGCAGTGAACTAGCGGGAGGGTGGGGCACAGATACGCAGTATTTT
d_gene: TRBD2
v_gene: TRBV28
j_gene: TRBJ2-3
abundance: few

CDR3aa: CASSLGSAKVNTEAFF
CDR3nt: TGCGCCAGCAGCTTGGGGTCAGCAAAAGTAAACACTGAAGCTTTCTTT
d_gene: NA
v_gene: TRBV5-1
j_gene: TRBJ1-1
abundance: many

CDR3aa: CASSSRDGLSSYNEQFF
CDR3nt: TGTGCCAGCAGCTCGCGGGATGGACTGAGCTCCTACAATGAGCAGTTCTTC
d_gene: NA
v_gene: TRBV9
j_gene: TRBJ2-1
abundance: few

CDR3aa: CASSLLTGGAAGQYF
CDR3nt: TGTGCCAGCAGCTTACTCACTGGGGGTGCGGCCGGGCAGTACTTC
d_gene: NA
v_gene: TRBV7-9
j_gene: TRBJ2-7
abundance: NA

CDR3aa: CASSQDPGGPNTGELFF
CDR3nt: TGCGCCAGCAGCCAAGATCCGGGGGGACCGAACACCGGGGAGCTGTTTTTT
d_gene: TRBD2
v_gene: TRBV4-1
j_gene: TRBJ2-2
abundance: many

CDR3aa: CASSVGRMGERETQYF
CDR3nt: TGTGCCAGCAGCGTAGGTAGAATGGGGGAGAGAGAGACCCAGTACTTC
d_gene: NA
v_gene: TRBV9
j_gene: TRBJ2-5
abundance: few

CDR3aa: CAISPQQETQCF
CDR3nt: TGTGCCATCAGCCCCCAGCAAGAGACCCAGTGCTTC
d_gene: NA
v_gene: TRBV10-3
j_gene: TRBJ2-5
abundance: NA

CDR3aa: CASSLTTFRGVGGDLDTQYF
CDR3nt: TGTGCCAGCAGCTTAACTACCTTTAGAGGGGTCGGGGGAGACTTGGATACGCAGTATTTT
d_gene: NA
v_gene: TRBV11-2
j_gene: TRBJ2-3
abundance: NA

CDR3aa: CASSFLSVETQYF
CDR3nt: TGTGCCAGCAGCTTTCTCTCCGTGGAGACCCAGTACTTC
d_gene: NA
v_gene: TRBV5-4
j_gene: TRBJ2-5
abundance: few

CDR3aa: CASSQGIAGGVLAKNIQYF
CDR3nt: TGTGCCAGCAGCCAAGGGATAGCGGGGGGGGTTTTAGCCAAAAACATTCAGTACTTC
d_gene: TRBD2
v_gene: TRBV3-1
j_gene: TRBJ2-4
abundance: once

CDR3aa: CASNTPGVTGANVLTF
CDR3nt: TGTGCCAGCAACACCCCGGGGGTAACGGGGGCCAACGTCCTGACTTTC
d_gene: NA
v_gene: TRBV12-3/TRBV12-4
j_gene: TRBJ2-6
abundance: many

CDR3aa: CASSDLLGPGETQYF
CDR3nt: TGTGCCAGCAGTGATTTGCTCGGACCCGGGGAGACCCAGTACTTC
d_gene: NA
v_gene: TRBV28
j_gene: TRBJ2-5
abundance: NA

CDR3aa: CASNPSGRAGLDNTGELFF
CDR3nt: TGTGCCAGCAACCCTAGCGGGAGGGCAGGGTTAGATAACACCGGGGAGCTGTTTTTT
d_gene: TRBD2
v_gene: TRBV3-1
j_gene: TRBJ2-2
abundance: NA

CDR3aa: CSAVGGSYEQYF
CDR3nt: TGCAGCGCCGTAGGGGGGTCCTACGAGCAGTACTTC
d_gene: NA
v_gene: TRBV29-1
j_gene: TRBJ2-7
abundance: few

CDR3aa: CASSYRGTADIQYF
CDR3nt: TGTGCCAGCAGTTACAGGGGTACCGCGGACATTCAGTACTTC
d_gene: TRBD1
v_gene: TRBV12-3/TRBV12-4
j_gene: TRBJ2-4
abundance: few

CDR3aa: CASSPIRQGVNYGYTF
CDR3nt: TGTGCCAGCAGCCCGATACGACAGGGAGTTAACTATGGCTACACCTTC
d_gene: TRBD1
v_gene: TRBV7-9
j_gene: TRBJ1-2
abundance: few

CDR3aa: CSVKTPPGTDTQYF
CDR3nt: TGCAGCGTTAAGACTCCCCCAGGGACAGATACGCAGTATTTT
d_gene: NA
v_gene: TRBV29-1
j_gene: TRBJ2-3
abundance: NA

CDR3aa: CASSLEGAGGPLDTQYF
CDR3nt: TGTGCCAGCAGCTTAGAGGGCGCGGGAGGGCCCTTGGATACGCAGTATTTT
d_gene: TRBD2
v_gene: TRBV11-3
j_gene: TRBJ2-3
abundance: NA

CDR3aa: CASSYRLAGHYEQYF
CDR3nt: TGTGCCAGCAGTTACAGACTAGCGGGACACTACGAGCAGTACTTC
d_gene: TRBD2
v_gene: TRBV6-5
j_gene: TRBJ2-7
abundance: few

CDR3aa: CAISPGTGSPGELFF
CDR3nt: TGTGCCATCAGTCCCGGGACAGGGAGTCCCGGGGAGCTGTTTTTT
d_gene: TRBD1
v_gene: TRBV10-3
j_gene: TRBJ2-2
abundance: few

CDR3aa: CSVARQGVNTEAFF
CDR3nt: TGCAGCGTCGCTAGACAGGGGGTGAACACTGAAGCTTTCTTT
d_gene: TRBD1
v_gene: TRBV29-1
j_gene: TRBJ1-1
abundance: many

CDR3aa: CASSLSRGGSYEQYF
CDR3nt: TGTGCCAGCAGTTTATCAAGGGGGGGTAGCTACGAGCAGTACTTC
d_gene: NA
v_gene: TRBV27
j_gene: TRBJ2-7
abundance: many

CDR3aa: CASSLAPGTGGTEAFF
CDR3nt: TGCGCCAGCAGCTTGGCCCCCGGGACAGGGGGCACTGAAGCTTTCTTT
d_gene: TRBD1
v_gene: TRBV5-1
j_gene: TRBJ1-1
abundance: few

CDR3aa: CASSPKELPYEQYF
CDR3nt: TGTGCCAGCAGCCCAAAGGAGTTACCCTACGAGCAGTACTTC
d_gene: NA
v_gene: TRBV7-9
j_gene: TRBJ2-7
abundance: few

CDR3aa: CASSFQGSQPQHF
CDR3nt: TGTGCCAGCAGCTTTCAAGGGTCTCAGCCCCAGCATTTT
d_gene: NA
v_gene: TRBV13
j_gene: TRBJ1-5
abundance: once

CDR3aa: CASSFRQGGQYF
CDR3nt: TGTGCCAGCAGCTTCAGACAGGGTGGGCAGTATTTT
d_gene: TRBD1
v_gene: TRBV5-6
j_gene: TRBJ2-3
abundance: NA

CDR3aa: CASSSRGAPPGELFF
CDR3nt: TGTGCCAGCAGCAGCAGAGGGGCGCCTCCCGGGGAGCTGTTTTTT
d_gene: NA
v_gene: TRBV11-3
j_gene: TRBJ2-2
abundance: few

CDR3aa: CASSVEGGSPLHF
CDR3nt: TGTGCCAGCAGTGTAGAGGGTGGTTCACCCCTCCACTTT
d_gene: NA
v_gene: TRBV6-1
j_gene: TRBJ1-6
abundance: few